The entry below gives a single T cell receptor (beta chain) sequence along with its context. Its antigen is not known. This record belongs to a study of PD-1 blockade in mismatch repair-deficient tumors. Looking at the study overall: Patients had around 12 mismatch repair-deficient cancer types, all previously treated and progressing. Study results and caveats: Rapid post-treatment expansion, then contraction, generally preceding radiologic response, marked tumor-resident clones.

Here immunoSEQ multiplex PCR was the method, and the copy in TCRdb shows in-frame clones only, minus some. The sample includes 120,000 or so clones, approximately 86% of them seen just once. TCR sequencing covered a few patients who responded to pembrolizumab. The ends lost 2 bases at V and 6 bases at J; junction bases unmatched: 13. Germline V CDR1 and CDR2: SGHNT, YENEEA. This CDR3 contains 18 residues. This specimen was peripheral blood, taken 44 weeks after starting pembrolizumab. The chain links TRBV11-3 to TRBJ2-3; 11 nucleotides line up with TRBD2. This receptor was obtained from an adult with mismatch repair-deficient cancer. In DNA form, the CDR3 reads TGTGCCAGCAGCTTAACTTTGAATAATAGCGGGAGGGAGGATACGCAGTATTTT. It is translated as CASSLTLNNSGREDTQYF.